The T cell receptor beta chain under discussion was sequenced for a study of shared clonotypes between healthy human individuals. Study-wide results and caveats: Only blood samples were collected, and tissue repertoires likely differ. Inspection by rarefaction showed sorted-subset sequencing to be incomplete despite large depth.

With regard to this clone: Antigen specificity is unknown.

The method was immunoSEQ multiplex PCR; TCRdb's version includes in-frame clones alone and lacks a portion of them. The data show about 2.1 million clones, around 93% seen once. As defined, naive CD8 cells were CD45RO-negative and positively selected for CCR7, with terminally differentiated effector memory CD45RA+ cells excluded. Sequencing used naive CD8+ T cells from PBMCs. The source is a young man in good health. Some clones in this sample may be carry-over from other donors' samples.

CDR3 in amino acids: CASTSRGLAETQYF. The CDR3 DNA reads as TGTGCCAGCACGTCGAGGGGGCTGGCTGAGACCCAGTACTTC. This chain connects TRBV6-6 to TRBJ2-5; 7 nucleotides agree with TRBD1. The V and J ends lost 7 bases and 5 bases, in that order; junction bases with no gene match: 10. Looked up from germline, CDR1 is MNHNY and CDR2 is SVGAGI (reference sequence). The CDR3 loop spans 14 amino acids.